Below are 19 T cell receptor beta chains sequenced from a single sample in a study of blood T cells in healthy people across ages. With a J-beta primer mix and a sample-barcoded 5' primer, a second PCR ran about 7 to 12 cycles. TCRdb ran MiXCR on the 5' RACE reads and lists one entry per CDR3 protein. This sample has 1.5 million to 2 million distinct CDR3 sequences, with roughly 50% found just once. Material: blood. These TCRs come from a woman aged 40 to 55 in good health.

The table lists this clonotype with many counts. CDR3 loop: CASSSGLAQETQYF. In nucleotides, the CDR3 is TGTGCCAGCAGCTCGGGACTAGCGCAAGAGACCCAGTACTTC. This chain connects TRBV27 to TRBJ2-5; 10 positions agree with TRBD2. V lost 6 bases, J lost 2 bases, and 3 bases stayed unmatched. The CDR3 sequence is 14 residues long. Germline CDR1 reads MNHEY; CDR2 reads SMNVEV (reference sequence).

This clonotype came up a few times. The rearrangement uses TRBV25-1 and TRBJ1-1; possible D gene TRBD1, 5 bases. This CDR3 spans 15 amino acids. Looked up from germline, CDR1 is MGHDK and CDR2 is SYGVNS. V was shortened by 6 bases and J by 0 bases, with 14 bases between the two germline ends. For the CDR3, the DNA is TGTGCCAGCAGCCAAGCCGGACAATTGAACACTGAAGCTTTCTTT. Protein: CASSQAGQLNTEAFF.

This clonotype turned up a few times. This sequence joins TRBV6-5 and TRBJ2-5; tentative D call: TRBD1 (5 bases). V was cut by 6 bases and J by 5 bases, with 13 bases left in between. This CDR3 is built from 13 residues. Per the germline V gene, CDR1 is MNHEY and CDR2 is SVGAGI. The CDR3 DNA reads as TGTGCCAGCAGAAACTTAGGGGTGGAGACCCAGTACTTC. Protein product: CASRNLGVETQYF.

The chain employs TRBV20-1 and TRBJ1-2, with TRBD1 matching 7 bases. Trimming at V came to 5 bases and at J to 2 bases, leaving 8 bases not matched to a gene. Germline V gives CDR1 DFQATT, CDR2 SNEGSKA (reference sequence). The CDR3 contains 14 residues. In DNA, the CDR3 is TGCAGTGCTTCCTACAGGGGAGGAAACTATGGCTACACCTTC. Its protein is CSASYRGGNYGYTF.

The V call is TRBV6-4, the J call TRBJ2-2, with TRBD2 as a possible D gene (6 bases). CDR1 MRHNA and CDR2 SNTAGT come from the germline V gene. Trimming cost V 3 bases and J 4 bases, with 12 bases left between them. The CDR3 consists of 15 residues. CDR3 sequence: CASSESGGTTGELFF. The CDR3 nucleotides read TGTGCCAGCAGTGAAAGTGGGGGGACCACCGGGGAGCTGTTTTTT.

This clonotype has just one count. The chain links TRBV24-1 to TRBJ2-7; D might be TRBD1 (5 bases). The J call may be wrong; the DNA end is better matched by TRBJ2-5. CDR3 length equals 16 residues. CDR1 is KGHDR, CDR2 SFDVKD, per germline. The chain's CDR3 is CATSDFSRTRQETQYF. As DNA, the CDR3 is TGTGCCACCAGTGATTTCAGCAGGACAAGACAAGAGACCCAGTACTTC.

The CDR3 DNA follows: TGTGCCAGCAGCCAAGAACTAGCGGGGGGCATAGAGACCCAGTACTTC. It translates to CASSQELAGGIETQYF. V gene TRBV4-2 combines with J gene TRBJ2-7, with 12 bases identical to TRBD2. The J call may not be correct, given that the DNA end is closer to TRBJ2-5. The CDR3 contains 16 residues. The germline V gene has CDR1 LGHNA and CDR2 YNFKEQ.

V gene TRBV20-1 combines with J gene TRBJ1-5, with a tentative D call TRBD1 (6 bases). The CDR3 sequence is 14 residues long. The germline V and J ends were trimmed by 3 bases and 4 bases, with 13 bases remaining between them. The V gene's germline CDR1 is DFQATT and CDR2 SNEGSKA (reference sequence). CDR3 nucleotide sequence: TGCAGTGCTAGTCGGGGACAAATAAATCAGCCCCAGCATTTT. The encoded protein is CSASRGQINQPQHF.

This clonotype occurred once. At one boundary the junction diverges from the germline segment, which might be a read error. The chain links TRBV27 to TRBJ2-3, with D perhaps matching TRBD1 (6 bases). CDR3 size: 14 residues. CDR1 and CDR2 (germline): MNHEY, SMNVEV (reference sequence). The CDR3 sequence is CASSWDINTGTQYF. The CDR3, as DNA: TGTGCCAGCAGTTGGGACATAAACACAGGTACGCAGTATTTT.

This clonotype was detected a few times. The chain links TRBV29-1 to TRBJ2-3, with D hard to call. The V end was cut by 6 bases, the J end by 7 bases, with 11 bases between. The CDR3 runs to 11 residues. Looked up from germline, CDR1 is SQVTM and CDR2 is ANQGSEA. The CDR3 region has the DNA TGCAGCGTCGTGACTGCTAATACGCAGTATTTT. Translated: CSVVTANTQYF.

The CDR3 reads CASSHDYDEQYF. Here the CDR3 DNA reads TGTGCCAGCAGCCATGACTACGACGAGCAGTACTTC. The chain joins TRBV7-9 to TRBJ2-4; maybe TRBD2 (5 bases). The J call may be in error: the DNA end matches TRBJ2-7 better. The germline CDR1 and CDR2 sequences are SEHNR and FQNEAQ (reference sequence). The CDR3 totals 12 residues.

This clonotype was detected a few times. The chain recombines TRBV10-3 with TRBJ1-6, with unresolved D. Trimming took 8 bases from V and 5 from J, leaving 10 bases between them. The CDR3 covers 13 residues. Looked up from germline, CDR1 is ENHRY and CDR2 is SYGVKD. In nucleotides, the CDR3 is TGTGCCATCGGAAAGAACGATAATTCACCCCTCCACTTT. It yields the protein CAIGKNDNSPLHF.

The chain has TRBV12-3 or TRBV12-4 and TRBJ2-5, with D perhaps TRBD2 (5 bases). The V end lost 2 bases, the J end lost 11 bases, and 21 bases lay between the germline ends. This CDR3 has 15 amino acids. CDR3 residues: CASSLRSLGYNEQYF. CDR3 nucleotide sequence: TGTGCCAGCAGTTTACGTTCACTAGGTTACAATGAGCAGTACTTC.

The chain combines TRBV6-6 with TRBJ1-6; D not resolved. The CDR3 sequence is 13 residues long. Germline assignment: CDR1 MNHNY and CDR2 SVGAGI (reference sequence). V was cut by 6 bases and J by 7 bases, with 10 bases left in between. The CDR3 here is CASSQDQNSPLHF. The CDR3 nucleotides are TGTGCCAGCAGCCAAGACCAGAATTCACCCCTCCACTTT.

The chain carries TRBV24-1 and TRBJ2-5; weak D call: TRBD1 (5 bases). CDR3 length equals 14 residues. The germline V and J ends were trimmed by 1 base and 4 bases, with 9 bases remaining between them. The germline V gene encodes CDR1 KGHDR and CDR2 SFDVKD. CDR3 nucleotide sequence: TGTGCCACCAGTGATTTCGCCCAGGGAGAGACCCAGTACTTC. This codes for CATSDFAQGETQYF.

This clonotype was detected a few times. The gene calls are TRBV6-2 or TRBV6-3 and TRBJ2-5; D is unclear. Trimming took 2 bases from V and 7 from J, leaving 14 bases between them. CDR1 and CDR2 from the germline V gene are MNHEY and SVGEGT. The CDR3 runs 14 residues. The CDR3 DNA follows: TGTGCCAGCAGTTACCCGACCCCGGATGGGACCCAGTACTTC. Translation: CASSYPTPDGTQYF.

The sample holds a few counts of this clonotype. A junction end diverges from the germline sequence, so it may reflect a read error. The chain carries TRBV5-6 and TRBJ2-1, with a weak D call TRBD1 (5 bases). Germline V gives CDR1 SGHDT, CDR2 YYEEEE. The CDR3 loop spans 12 amino acids. CDR3 sequence: CASSPQDNGQFF. The CDR3, as DNA: TGTGCCAGCAGCCCACAGGACAATGGGCAGTTCTTC.

The J gene is TRBJ1-5, the V gene TRBV7-2; weak D call: TRBD1 (5 bases). With 6 bases removed from V and 7 bases from J, the gap between germline ends came to 19 bases. CDR3 length: 15 amino acids. Germline CDR1 SGHTA, CDR2 FQGNSA. For the CDR3, the DNA is TGTGCCAGCAGTCTCACCGGGGGGGTGGGGCAGCCCCAGCATTTT. Amino acids: CASSLTGGVGQPQHF.

The chain links TRBV20-1 to TRBJ2-3; TRBD2 matches at 12 bases. Germline V gene data show CDR1 as DFQATT and CDR2 as SNEGSKA (reference sequence). With 3 bases clipped from V and 4 bases from J, the junction kept 8 bases outside the gene matches. This CDR3 comprises 16 residues. CDR3 DNA sequence: TGCAGTGCTAGTCCCCGGACTAGCGGGGATGCAGATACGCAGTATTTT. Translating gives CSASPRTSGDADTQYF.